The 29 T cell receptor beta chains presented below share a single source sample, sequenced in a study of blood T cells in healthy people across ages. A second about 7 to 12 cycle PCR used barcoded and J-beta primers. MiXCR was run by TCRdb on the 5' RACE reads, yielding one entry per CDR3 protein. The sample has around 1,700,000 distinct CDR3 sequences, roughly 27% seen once; the top ten hold 6.5% to 8.5%. Sequences were obtained from blood. Every receptor here comes from a woman aged 30 to 39 in good health.

This clonotype was observed a few times. This sequence joins TRBV6-6 and TRBJ2-5, with D hard to call. Germline CDR1 is MNHNY and CDR2 is SVGAGI (reference sequence). The length of the CDR3 is 16 residues. V lost 2 bases and J lost 0, with 13 bases in between. The CDR3 protein is CASSYELVEYQETQYF. CDR3 nucleotide sequence: TGTGCCAGCAGTTACGAACTGGTTGAGTACCAAGAGACCCAGTACTTC.

This sequence joins TRBV2 and TRBJ2-3; TRBD2 agrees at 8 bases. The ends lost 6 bases at V and 2 bases at J; junction bases unmatched: 7. The CDR3 is 15 residues long. Per germline, CDR1 SNHLY and CDR2 FYNNEI. CDR3 sequence reads: CASRPLAESTDTQYF. The CDR3, as DNA: TGTGCCAGCAGGCCACTAGCGGAGTCCACAGATACGCAGTATTTT.

The rearrangement uses TRBV6-1 and TRBJ2-1; a possible D gene is TRBD2 (6 bases). Germline V CDR1 and CDR2: MNHNS, SASEGT. V was pared by 2 bases and J by 8 bases, with 16 bases between. This CDR3 has 15 residues. CDR3 sequence reads: CASSEREAKQYEQFF. The CDR3 bases are TGTGCCAGCAGTGAAAGGGAGGCTAAACAATATGAGCAGTTCTTC.

This sequence joins TRBV28 and TRBJ2-3; TRBD2 matches 9 bases. The V segment lost 4 bases and the J segment 0 bases; nucleotides outside the gene matches: 5. Looked up from germline, CDR1 is MDHEN and CDR2 is SYDVKM. The CDR3 covers 16 residues. CDR3 coding DNA: TGTGCCAGCAGTTGGCGCGGGGGGGGTAGCACAGATACGCAGTATTTT. Translation: CASSWRGGGSTDTQYF.

This clonotype showed up many times. The chain combines TRBV7-2 with TRBJ2-1, with D unresolved. V lost 3 bases, J lost 7 bases, and 16 bases lay in between. This CDR3 region has 15 residues. Germline values: CDR1 SGHTA, CDR2 FQGNSA. CDR3 residues: CASSFHDFVLNEQFF. CDR3 nucleotides: TGTGCCAGCAGCTTTCATGACTTCGTACTAAATGAGCAGTTCTTC.

V gene TRBV28 combines with J gene TRBJ2-3; TRBD2 aligns across 12 bases. J lost 2 bases, V lost 2 bases, and 11 bases had no gene match. Germline V gene lookup returns CDR1 MDHEN and CDR2 SYDVKM. The CDR3 length is 19 residues. The chain's CDR3 is CASSLGTRGLAGNTDTQYF. The CDR3 DNA reads as TGTGCCAGCAGTTTAGGAACTCGCGGACTAGCGGGAAACACAGATACGCAGTATTTT. The entire variable domain, with the rest obtained from reference TRBV28 and TRBJ2-3, is as follows: DVKVTQSSRYLVKRTGEKVFLECVQDMDHENMFWYRQDPGLGLRLIYFSYDVKMKEKGDIPEGYSVSREKKERFSLILESASTNQTSMYLCASSLGTRGLAGNTDTQYFGPGTRLTVL.

The chain links TRBV6-2 or TRBV6-3 to TRBJ1-5; TRBD1 is a possible D gene (6 bases). V dropped 6 bases and J dropped 4 bases, with 13 bases sitting between them. CDR3 length: 14 amino acids. CDR1 MNHEY and CDR2 SVGEGT come from the germline V gene. For the CDR3, the DNA is TGTGCCAGCAGGTACGGGGGGGCAAATCAGCCCCAGCATTTT. Its translation: CASRYGGANQPQHF.

This chain uses TRBV6-2 or TRBV6-3 with TRBJ2-1; TRBD1 is a possible D gene (6 bases). The ends were cut back, 4 bases at V and 10 bases at J, with 17 bases in the middle. This CDR3 region has 14 residues. Germline CDR1 is MNHEY and CDR2 is SVGEGT. The CDR3 DNA is TGTGCCAGCAGTTGGGGAACAGGGTTTGGCGAGCAGTTCTTC. Its translation is CASSWGTGFGEQFF.

This clonotype has more than one count but fewer than ten. The V call is TRBV6-2 or TRBV6-3, the J call TRBJ1-5; D is undetermined. V lost 5 bases to trimming and J lost 5 bases, with 10 bases between them. The CDR3 is 13 residues long. Germline loops: CDR1 MNHEY, CDR2 SVGEGT. CDR3 DNA sequence: TGTGCCAGCAGTGGCCAGAGTTATCAGCCCCAGCATTTT. It codes for CASSGQSYQPQHF.

The V and J genes are TRBV4-3 and TRBJ1-5; a possible D gene is TRBD1 (6 bases). V was pared by 0 bases and J by 7 bases, with 13 bases between. This CDR3 region has 15 residues. Germline V gives CDR1 LGHNA, CDR2 YSLEER. The CDR3, as DNA: TGCGCCAGCAGCCAAGATCGGGGGCTGGGGCAGCCCCAGCATTTT. Its protein is CASSQDRGLGQPQHF.

The V call is TRBV5-5, the J call TRBJ2-1, with D unclear. The CDR3 totals 12 residues. Germline V gene lookup returns CDR1 SGHKS and CDR2 YYEKEE (reference sequence). Trimming took 1 base from V and 9 from J, leaving 8 bases between them. The CDR3 DNA follows: TGTGCCAGCAGCTTGTCTATTACTGAGCAGTTCTTC. Its translation is CASSLSITEQFF.

The gene calls are TRBV2 and TRBJ2-5; TRBD1 is a possible D gene (6 bases). Per germline, CDR1 SNHLY and CDR2 FYNNEI. CDR3 length: 15 amino acids. Trimming took off 3 bases at V and 3 bases at J, with 14 bases between the two ends. The CDR3 coding sequence is TGTGCCAGCAGTGACACAGGGCTAGTGAAAGAGACCCAGTACTTC. The encoded protein is CASSDTGLVKETQYF.

The J gene is TRBJ2-1, the V gene TRBV2; 7 bases are shared with TRBD1. Germline loops: CDR1 SNHLY, CDR2 FYNNEI. The CDR3 extends over 13 amino acids. V trimming: 8 bases; J trimming: 12 bases; junction bases outside the gene matches: 13. The CDR3 sequence: CASGSLRQGRQFF. The CDR3, as DNA: TGTGCCAGCGGGAGTCTAAGACAGGGCCGGCAGTTCTTC.

This clonotype showed up just once. The chain is built from TRBV5-4 and TRBJ1-1, with 9 bases that match TRBD1. The CDR3 is made up of 13 amino acids. Germline V gene data show CDR1 as SGHNT and CDR2 as YYREEE (reference sequence). V gave up 4 bases and J gave up 9 bases; unmatched junction bases: 7. The CDR3, as DNA: TGTGCCAGCAGCATTGACAGGGGGAAAAAAGCTTTCTTT. It codes for CASSIDRGKKAFF.

The chain couples TRBV20-1 to TRBJ1-4, with D perhaps matching TRBD1 (6 bases). There are 11 residues in the CDR3. Between the trimmed V and J ends, which lost 1 base and 15 bases, there was a span of 12 bases. The germline V gene encodes CDR1 DFQATT and CDR2 SNEGSKA (reference sequence). CDR3 protein: CSARGQATMFF. CDR3 nucleotide sequence: TGCAGTGCTAGAGGACAGGCCACCATGTTTTTT.

The chain employs TRBV7-2 and TRBJ2-7; D is ambiguous. V was cut by 1 base and J by 5 bases, with 9 bases left in between. Germline CDR1 and CDR2: SGHTA and FQGNSA. The CDR3 spans 13 residues. CDR3 nucleotides: TGTGCCAGCAGCTTAGAGAATAGGAACGAGCAGTACTTC. Amino acid sequence: CASSLENRNEQYF.

This chain uses TRBV9 with TRBJ2-5, with D possibly matching TRBD1 (6 bases). V gave up 0 bases and J gave up 11 bases, with 14 bases separating them. The CDR3 totals 13 residues. Germline CDR1 SGDLS, CDR2 YYNGEE. CDR3 in amino acids: CASSVDFEGEQYF. The CDR3 region has the DNA TGTGCCAGCAGCGTAGATTTCGAGGGGGAGCAGTACTTC.

This clonotype was picked up many times. J is TRBJ1-5 and V is TRBV2; D may be TRBD1 (6 bases). Trimming pared 2 bases from V and 1 base from J, leaving 12 bases between. CDR3 length: 16 residues. Germline V gene data show CDR1 as SNHLY and CDR2 as FYNNEI. The CDR3 bases are TGTGCCAGCAGTGAACAGGGGTGGGGGAGCAATCAGCCCCAGCATTTT. Protein sequence: CASSEQGWGSNQPQHF. The variable domain in full, completed from reference TRBV2 and TRBJ1-5, reads EPEVTQTPSHQVTQMGQEVILRCVPISNHLYFYWYRQILGQKVEFLVSFYNNEISEKSEIFDDQFSVERPDGSNFTLKIRSTKLEDSAMYFCASSEQGWGSNQPQHFGDGTRLSIL.

The chain is built from TRBV29-1 and TRBJ2-1; TRBD1 agrees at 8 bases. In germline, CDR1 is SQVTM, CDR2 ANQGSEA. This CDR3 comprises 17 residues. J lost 5 bases, V lost 6 bases, and 18 bases had no gene match. The chain's CDR3 is CSVPSLSPGQVNNEQFF. Here the CDR3 DNA reads TGCAGCGTACCCTCCTTGTCACCGGGACAGGTCAACAATGAGCAGTTCTTC.

Points on this clonotype: The junction departs from the called germline gene at one end, perhaps through a read error. This chain joins TRBV24-1 and TRBJ2-1; 7 bases are shared with TRBD1. Germline CDR1 reads KGHDR; CDR2 reads SFDVKD. There are 16 residues in the CDR3. The chain's CDR3 is CASSDSRTGANNERFF. DNA for the CDR3: TGTGCCTCCAGTGATTCTAGGACAGGAGCGAACAATGAGCGGTTCTTC.

This chain links TRBV29-1 with TRBJ1-3; D may be TRBD1 (6 bases). This CDR3 has 13 amino acids. The germline V and J ends were trimmed by 7 bases and 0 bases, with 10 bases remaining between them. Germline V lookup: CDR1 SQVTM, CDR2 ANQGSEA. CDR3 coding DNA: TGCAGCGGGGGGGGCGACTCTGGAAACACCATATATTTT. The encoded protein is CSGGGDSGNTIYF.

V and J are TRBV6-6 and TRBJ1-1; D unresolved. V was shortened by 2 bases and J by 5 bases, with 18 bases between the two germline ends. Per germline, CDR1 MNHNY and CDR2 SVGAGI (reference sequence). The CDR3 is 16 residues long. Here the CDR3 reads CASSYGVSGGRTEAFF. The CDR3 nucleotides read TGTGCCAGCAGTTACGGGGTGTCTGGAGGTCGGACTGAAGCTTTCTTT.

The sample holds a few counts of this clonotype. This sequence joins TRBV29-1 and TRBJ1-4; D perhaps matches TRBD1 (5 bases). The germline V and J ends were trimmed by 7 bases and 7 bases, with 13 bases remaining between them. This CDR3 spans 12 amino acids. Per the germline V gene, CDR1 is SQVTM and CDR2 is ANQGSEA. CDR3 loop: CSAGDAGEKLFF. The CDR3 coding sequence is TGCAGCGCCGGGGACGCGGGTGAAAAACTGTTTTTT. Full variable domain (remainder filled in from reference TRBV29-1 and TRBJ1-4): SAVISQKPSRDICQRGTSLTIQCQVDSQVTMMFWYRQQPGQSLTLIATANQGSEATYESGFVIDKFPISRPNLTFSTLTVSNMSPEDSSIYLCSAGDAGEKLFFGSGTQLSVL.

The chain combines TRBV2 with TRBJ2-1; 10 positions match TRBD1. The CDR3 has 16 amino acids. V lost 3 bases, J lost 5 bases, and 7 bases stayed unmatched. Germline V gene lookup returns CDR1 SNHLY and CDR2 FYNNEI. The chain's CDR3 is CASSEPRTGGNNEQFF. CDR3 coding DNA: TGTGCCAGCAGTGAGCCTCGGACAGGGGGAAACAATGAGCAGTTCTTC.

This clonotype showed up just a few times. This chain joins TRBV20-1 and TRBJ2-3; 11 bases fit TRBD2. The CDR3 extends over 14 amino acids. The J segment lost 4 bases and the V segment lost 5 bases, leaving 5 bases of the junction unmatched. Germline loops: CDR1 DFQATT, CDR2 SNEGSKA (reference sequence). Here the CDR3 reads CSALAGGAADTQYF. The DNA for the CDR3 is TGCAGTGCTCTAGCGGGAGGTGCGGCAGATACGCAGTATTTT.

The count of this clonotype is one. The chain is built from TRBV18 and TRBJ2-7, with 9 nucleotides matching TRBD1. The CDR3 has 14 residues. Germline values: CDR1 KGHSH, CDR2 LQKENI. Losses at the gene ends were 1 base for V and 6 bases for J; bases not matched to a gene: 4. CDR3 amino acids: CASSPRTGECEQYF. CDR3 sequence (DNA): TGTGCCAGCTCACCACGGACAGGGGAGTGCGAGCAGTACTTC.

This clonotype appeared many times. The chain uses TRBV9 and TRBJ1-2; 7 nucleotides match TRBD1. The V segment lost 4 bases and the J segment 5 bases; nucleotides outside the gene matches: 8. CDR3 length equals 14 residues. Germline V gene lookup returns CDR1 SGDLS and CDR2 YYNGEE. CDR3 nucleotide sequence: TGTGCCAGCAGCAGCGGAGGGGGCGGGTATGGCTACACCTTC. Encoded protein: CASSSGGGGYGYTF.

This chain connects TRBV10-2 to TRBJ2-1; 8 bases agree with TRBD2. Losses at the gene ends were 7 bases for V and 7 bases for J; bases not matched to a gene: 9. The CDR3 is made up of 14 amino acids. Germline CDR1 WSHSY, CDR2 SAAADI. The CDR3 protein is CASTSSGTRNEQFF. CDR3 DNA sequence: TGCGCCAGCACCTCTTCCGGGACTAGGAATGAGCAGTTCTTC.

J is TRBJ2-5 and V is TRBV7-9, with D maybe TRBD2 (5 bases). The CDR3 totals 14 residues. V lost 7 bases and J lost 5, with 17 bases in between. Germline V lookup: CDR1 SEHNR, CDR2 FQNEAQ (reference sequence). The CDR3 region has the DNA TGTGCCAGCAAGCGGCTAGCCCTAGGGGAGACCCAGTACTTC. It translates to CASKRLALGETQYF.